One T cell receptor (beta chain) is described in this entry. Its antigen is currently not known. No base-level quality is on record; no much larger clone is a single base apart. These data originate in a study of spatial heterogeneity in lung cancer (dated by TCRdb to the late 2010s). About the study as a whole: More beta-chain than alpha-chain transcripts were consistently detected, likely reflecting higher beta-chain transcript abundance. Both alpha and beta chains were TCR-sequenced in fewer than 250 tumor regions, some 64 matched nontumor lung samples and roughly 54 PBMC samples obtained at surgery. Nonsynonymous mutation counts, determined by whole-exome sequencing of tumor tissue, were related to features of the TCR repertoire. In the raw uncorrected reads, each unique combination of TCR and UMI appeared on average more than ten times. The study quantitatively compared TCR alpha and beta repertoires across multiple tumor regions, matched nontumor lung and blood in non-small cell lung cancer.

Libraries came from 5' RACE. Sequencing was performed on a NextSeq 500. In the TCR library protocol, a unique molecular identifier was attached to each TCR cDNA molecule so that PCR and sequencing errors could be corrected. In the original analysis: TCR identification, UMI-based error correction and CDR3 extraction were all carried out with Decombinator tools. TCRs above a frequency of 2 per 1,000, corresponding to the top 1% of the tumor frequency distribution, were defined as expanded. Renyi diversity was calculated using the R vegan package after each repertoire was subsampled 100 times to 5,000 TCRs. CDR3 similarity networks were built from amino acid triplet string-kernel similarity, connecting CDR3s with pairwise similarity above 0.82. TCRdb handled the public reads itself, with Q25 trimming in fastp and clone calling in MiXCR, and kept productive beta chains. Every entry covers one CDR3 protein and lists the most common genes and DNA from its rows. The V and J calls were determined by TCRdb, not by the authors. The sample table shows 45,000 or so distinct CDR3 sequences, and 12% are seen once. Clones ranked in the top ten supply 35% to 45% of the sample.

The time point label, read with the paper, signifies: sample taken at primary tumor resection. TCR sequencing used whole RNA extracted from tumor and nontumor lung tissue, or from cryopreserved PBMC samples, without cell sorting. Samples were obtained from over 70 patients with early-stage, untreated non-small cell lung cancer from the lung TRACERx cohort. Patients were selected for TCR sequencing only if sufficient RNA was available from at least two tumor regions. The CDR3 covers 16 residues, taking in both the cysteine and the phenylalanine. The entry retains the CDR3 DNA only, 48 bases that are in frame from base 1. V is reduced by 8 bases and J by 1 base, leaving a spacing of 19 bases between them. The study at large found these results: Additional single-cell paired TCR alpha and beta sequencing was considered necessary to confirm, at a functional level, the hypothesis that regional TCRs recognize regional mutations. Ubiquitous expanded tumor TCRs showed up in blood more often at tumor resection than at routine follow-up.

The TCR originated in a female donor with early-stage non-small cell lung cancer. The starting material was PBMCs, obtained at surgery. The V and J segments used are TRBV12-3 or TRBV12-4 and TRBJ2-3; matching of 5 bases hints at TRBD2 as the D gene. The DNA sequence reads TGTGCCAGCCGACCCCGCCGGGAAGCGGGCACAGATACGCAGTATTTT. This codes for CASRPRREAGTDTQYF.